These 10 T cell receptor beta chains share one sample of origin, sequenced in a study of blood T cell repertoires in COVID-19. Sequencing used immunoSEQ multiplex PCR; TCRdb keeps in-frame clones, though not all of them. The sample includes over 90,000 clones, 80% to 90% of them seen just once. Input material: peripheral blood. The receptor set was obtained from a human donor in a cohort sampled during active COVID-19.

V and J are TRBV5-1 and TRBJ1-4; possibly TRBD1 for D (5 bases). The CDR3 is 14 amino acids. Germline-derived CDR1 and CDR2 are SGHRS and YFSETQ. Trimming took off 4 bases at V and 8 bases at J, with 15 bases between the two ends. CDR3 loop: CASSPTQGEEKLFF. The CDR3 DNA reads TGCGCCAGCAGCCCAACGCAGGGTGAGGAAAAACTGTTTTTT.

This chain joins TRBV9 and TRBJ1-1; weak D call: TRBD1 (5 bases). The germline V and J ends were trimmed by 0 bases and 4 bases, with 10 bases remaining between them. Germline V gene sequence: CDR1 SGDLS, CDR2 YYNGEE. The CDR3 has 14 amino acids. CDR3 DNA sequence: TGTGCCAGCAGCGTAGAGGGGATGGCCACTGAAGCTTTCTTT. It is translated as CASSVEGMATEAFF. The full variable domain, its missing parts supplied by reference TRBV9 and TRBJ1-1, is DSGVTQTPKHLITATGQRVTLRCSPRSGDLSVYWYQQSLDQGLQFLIQYYNGEERAKGNILERFSAQQFPDLHSELNLSSLELGDSALYFCASSVEGMATEAFFGQGTRLTVV.

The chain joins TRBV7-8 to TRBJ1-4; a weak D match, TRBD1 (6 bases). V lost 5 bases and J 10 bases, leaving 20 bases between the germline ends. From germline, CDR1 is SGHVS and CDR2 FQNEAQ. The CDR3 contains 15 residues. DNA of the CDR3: TGTGCCAGCAGCCCCCCGGGACACAAAGGGGGAAAACTGTTTTTT. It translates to CASSPPGHKGGKLFF.

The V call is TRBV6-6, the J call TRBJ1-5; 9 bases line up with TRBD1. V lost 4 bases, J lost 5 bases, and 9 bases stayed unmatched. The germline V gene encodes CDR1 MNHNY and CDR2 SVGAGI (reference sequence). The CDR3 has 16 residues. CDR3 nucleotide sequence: TGTGCCAGCAGTTCCACCGACAGGGGGGGAGATCAGCCCCAGCATTTT. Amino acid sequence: CASSSTDRGGDQPQHF.

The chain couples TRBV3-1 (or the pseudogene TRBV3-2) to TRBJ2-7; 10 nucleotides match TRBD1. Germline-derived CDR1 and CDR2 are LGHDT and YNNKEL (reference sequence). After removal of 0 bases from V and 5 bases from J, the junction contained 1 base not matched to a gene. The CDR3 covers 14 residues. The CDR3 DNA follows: TGTGCCAGCAGCCAAGACGGGACAGGGGACGAGCAGTACTTC. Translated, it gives CASSQDGTGDEQYF.

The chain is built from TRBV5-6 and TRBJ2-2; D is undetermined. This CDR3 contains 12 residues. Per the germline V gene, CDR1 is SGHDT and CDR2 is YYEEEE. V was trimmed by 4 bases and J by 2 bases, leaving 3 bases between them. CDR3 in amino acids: CASSINTGELFF. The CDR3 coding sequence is TGTGCCAGCAGCATAAACACCGGGGAGCTGTTTTTT.

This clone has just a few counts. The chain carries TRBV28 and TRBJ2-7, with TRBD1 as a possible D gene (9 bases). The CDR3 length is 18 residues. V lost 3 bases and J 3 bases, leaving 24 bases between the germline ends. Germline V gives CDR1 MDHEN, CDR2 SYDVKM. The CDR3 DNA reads TGTGCCAGCAGTTTTAGGGACAGGGCGCGGGAGGTTTTCTACGAGCAGTACTTC. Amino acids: CASSFRDRAREVFYEQYF. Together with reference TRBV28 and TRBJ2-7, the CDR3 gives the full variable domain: DVKVTQSSRYLVKRTGEKVFLECVQDMDHENMFWYRQDPGLGLRLIYFSYDVKMKEKGDIPEGYSVSREKKERFSLILESASTNQTSMYLCASSFRDRAREVFYEQYFGPGTRLTVT.

CDR3 DNA sequence: TGTGCCAGCAGTTACTCGATCAGGTCCAGAGACGAGCAGTACTTC. Protein product: CASSYSIRSRDEQYF. This chain links TRBV6-6 with TRBJ2-7; D gene ambiguous. Trimming removed 0 bases from V and 5 bases from J, with 14 bases in between. The length of the CDR3 is 15 residues. The germline V gene has CDR1 MNHNY and CDR2 SVGAGI (reference sequence).

CDR3 nucleotides: TGTGCCAGCGTACAGGGGGATGGAGACTATGGCTACACCTTC. It specifies CASVQGDGDYGYTF. This rearrangement joins TRBV6-6 to TRBJ1-2; 8 bases fit TRBD1. Germline V gives CDR1 MNHNY, CDR2 SVGAGI (reference sequence). The CDR3 covers 14 residues. The V segment lost 8 bases and the J segment 3 bases; nucleotides outside the gene matches: 8.

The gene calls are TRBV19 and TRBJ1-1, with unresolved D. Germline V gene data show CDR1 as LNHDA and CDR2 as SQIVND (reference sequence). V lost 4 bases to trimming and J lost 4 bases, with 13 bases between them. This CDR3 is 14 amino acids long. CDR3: CASSTQATGTEAFF. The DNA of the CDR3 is TGTGCCAGTAGTACTCAAGCAACGGGCACTGAAGCTTTCTTT.